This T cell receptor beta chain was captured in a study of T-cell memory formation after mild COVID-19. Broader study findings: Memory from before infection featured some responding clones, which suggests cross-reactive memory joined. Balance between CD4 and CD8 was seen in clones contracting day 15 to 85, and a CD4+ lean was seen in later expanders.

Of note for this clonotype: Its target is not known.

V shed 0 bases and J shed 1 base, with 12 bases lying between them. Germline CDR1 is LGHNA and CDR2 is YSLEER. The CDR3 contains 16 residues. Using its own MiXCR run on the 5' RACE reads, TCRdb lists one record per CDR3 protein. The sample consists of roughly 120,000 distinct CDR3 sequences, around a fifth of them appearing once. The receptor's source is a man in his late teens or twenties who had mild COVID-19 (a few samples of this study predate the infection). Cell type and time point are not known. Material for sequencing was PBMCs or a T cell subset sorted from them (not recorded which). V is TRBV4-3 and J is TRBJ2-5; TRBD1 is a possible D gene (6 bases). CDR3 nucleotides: TGCGCCAGCAGCCAAGACAGGGGCCCACGCCAAGAGACCCAGTACTTC. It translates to CASSQDRGPRQETQYF.